Sequencing of this TCR beta chain was carried out in a study of CD8+CD57+ T cells in acquired aplastic anemia. The study profiled TCR beta VDJ and CDR3 using genomic DNA as template. Via MiXCR, TCRdb re-called the reads, giving one row per CDR3 protein. The sample has about 150,000 distinct CDR3 sequences, about 54% seen once. CDR1 and CDR2 (germline): SGHRS, YFSETQ. There are 15 residues in the CDR3. Trimming stripped 4 bases from V and 0 bases from J, with 13 bases between. Points on this clonotype: A read error may explain this, as a much larger clone is one base away. The final CDR3 position lacks the conserved phenylalanine or tryptophan, pointing to a likely read error.

Patients chosen for sequencing had CD8+CD57+ cells that had expanded, as shown by flow cytometry. Sequencing input: sorted CD4+, CD8+, or CD8+CD57+ T cells (not recorded which) from PBMCs. The chain recombines TRBV5-1 with TRBJ1-1; possibly TRBD1 for D (6 bases). The clonotype was recovered from a human donor with aplastic anemia. The CDR3 coding sequence is TGCGCCAGCAGCCTCCGAACAGGGCTGAACACTGAAGCTTTCCTT. It translates to CASSLRTGLNTEAFL.